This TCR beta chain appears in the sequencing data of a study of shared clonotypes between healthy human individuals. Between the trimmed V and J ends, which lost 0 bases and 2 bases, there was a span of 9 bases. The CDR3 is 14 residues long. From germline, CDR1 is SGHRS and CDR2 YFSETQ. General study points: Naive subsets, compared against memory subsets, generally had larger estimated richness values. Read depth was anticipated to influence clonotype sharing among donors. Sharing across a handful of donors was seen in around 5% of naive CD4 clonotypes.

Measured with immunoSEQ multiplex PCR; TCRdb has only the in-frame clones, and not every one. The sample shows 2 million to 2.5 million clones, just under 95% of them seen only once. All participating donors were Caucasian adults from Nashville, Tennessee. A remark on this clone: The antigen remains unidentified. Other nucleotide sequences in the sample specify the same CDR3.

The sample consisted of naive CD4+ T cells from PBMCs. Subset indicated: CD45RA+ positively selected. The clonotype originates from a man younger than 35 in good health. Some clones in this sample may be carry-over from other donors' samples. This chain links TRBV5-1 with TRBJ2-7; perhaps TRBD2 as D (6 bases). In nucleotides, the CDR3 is TGCGCCAGCAGCTTGGTGGGGGGTCCCTACGAGCAGTACTTC. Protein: CASSLVGGPYEQYF.